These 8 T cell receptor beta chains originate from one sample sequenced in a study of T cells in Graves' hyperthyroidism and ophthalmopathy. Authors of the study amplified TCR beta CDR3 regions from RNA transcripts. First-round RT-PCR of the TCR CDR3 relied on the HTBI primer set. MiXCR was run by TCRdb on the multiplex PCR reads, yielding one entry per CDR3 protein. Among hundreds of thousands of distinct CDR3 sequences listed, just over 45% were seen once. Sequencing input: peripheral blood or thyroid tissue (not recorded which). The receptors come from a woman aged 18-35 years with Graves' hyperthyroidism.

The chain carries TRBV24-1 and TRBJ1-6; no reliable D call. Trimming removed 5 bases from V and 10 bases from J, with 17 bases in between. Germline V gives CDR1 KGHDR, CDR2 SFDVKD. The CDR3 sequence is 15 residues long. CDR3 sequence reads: CATSARTARESPLHF. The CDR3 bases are TGTGCCACCAGTGCAAGGACGGCGAGAGAGTCACCCCTCCACTTT.

The CDR3 loop reads CASSVLDRAYEQYF. CDR3 nucleotide sequence: TGTGCCAGCAGCGTACTGGACAGGGCATACGAGCAGTACTTC. This chain uses TRBV9 with TRBJ2-7; 8 positions agree with TRBD1. Germline assignment: CDR1 SGDLS and CDR2 YYNGEE. J was trimmed by 4 bases and V by 1 base; bases with no gene match: 4. The CDR3 runs 14 residues.

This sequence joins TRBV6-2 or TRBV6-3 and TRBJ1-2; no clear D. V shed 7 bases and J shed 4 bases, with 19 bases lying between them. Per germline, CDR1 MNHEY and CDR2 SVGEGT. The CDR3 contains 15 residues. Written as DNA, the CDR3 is TGTGCCAGCAATAAGAGAACGACGGGATTCTATGGCTACACCTTC. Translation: CASNKRTTGFYGYTF.

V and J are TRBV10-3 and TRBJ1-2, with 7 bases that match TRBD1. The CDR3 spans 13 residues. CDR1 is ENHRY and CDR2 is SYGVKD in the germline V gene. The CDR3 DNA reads TGTACCAGCTCACCACAGGGGATCTATGGCTACACCTTC. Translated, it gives CTSSPQGIYGYTF.

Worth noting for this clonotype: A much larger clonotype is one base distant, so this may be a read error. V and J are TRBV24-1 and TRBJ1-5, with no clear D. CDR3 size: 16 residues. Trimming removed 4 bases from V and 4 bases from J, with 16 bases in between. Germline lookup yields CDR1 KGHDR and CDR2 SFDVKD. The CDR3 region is CATSDHGRGRNQPQHF. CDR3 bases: TGTGCCACCAGTGACCATGGACGGGGTCGGAATCAGCCCCAGCATTTT.

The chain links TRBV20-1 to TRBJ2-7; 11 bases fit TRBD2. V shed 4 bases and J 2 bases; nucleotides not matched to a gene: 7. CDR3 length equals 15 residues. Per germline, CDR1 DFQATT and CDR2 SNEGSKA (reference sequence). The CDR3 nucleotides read TGCAGTGCTAAATGGACTAGCGGGTTGGCCTACGAGCAGTACTTC. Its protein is CSAKWTSGLAYEQYF.

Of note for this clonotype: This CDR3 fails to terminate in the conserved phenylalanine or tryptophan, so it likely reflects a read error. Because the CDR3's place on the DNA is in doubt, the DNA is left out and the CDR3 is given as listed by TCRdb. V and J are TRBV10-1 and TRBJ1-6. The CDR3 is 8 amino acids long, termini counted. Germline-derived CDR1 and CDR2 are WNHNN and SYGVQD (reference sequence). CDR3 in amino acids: CASSESAA.

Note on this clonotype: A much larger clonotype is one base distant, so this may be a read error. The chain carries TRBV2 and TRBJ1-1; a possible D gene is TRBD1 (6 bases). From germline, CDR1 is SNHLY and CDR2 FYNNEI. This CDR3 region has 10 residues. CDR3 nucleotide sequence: TGTCCCAGCATATTCAGGGGAGCTTTCTTT. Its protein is CPSIFRGAFF.